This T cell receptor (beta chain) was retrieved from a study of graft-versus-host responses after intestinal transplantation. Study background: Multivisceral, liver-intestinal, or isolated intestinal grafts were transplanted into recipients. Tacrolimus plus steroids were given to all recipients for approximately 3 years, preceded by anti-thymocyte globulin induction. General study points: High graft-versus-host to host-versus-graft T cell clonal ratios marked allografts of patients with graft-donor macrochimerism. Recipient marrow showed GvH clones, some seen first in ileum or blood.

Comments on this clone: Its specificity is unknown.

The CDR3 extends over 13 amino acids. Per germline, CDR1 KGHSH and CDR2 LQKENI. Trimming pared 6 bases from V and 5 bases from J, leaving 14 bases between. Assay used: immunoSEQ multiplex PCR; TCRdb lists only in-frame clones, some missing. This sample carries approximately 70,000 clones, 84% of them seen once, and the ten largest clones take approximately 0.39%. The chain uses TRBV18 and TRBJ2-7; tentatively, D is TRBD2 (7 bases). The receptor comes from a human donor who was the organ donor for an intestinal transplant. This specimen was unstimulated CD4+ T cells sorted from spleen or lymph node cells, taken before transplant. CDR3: CASSLAGADEQYV. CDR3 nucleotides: TGTGCCAGCTCCCTCGCGGGGGCGGACGAGCAGTACGTC.